The table lists the clone carrying this T cell receptor beta chain with a count of one. This entry comes from a study of T cell responses to AZD1222 COVID-19 vaccine. Here immunoSEQ multiplex PCR was the method, and the copy in TCRdb shows in-frame clones only, minus some. The sample contains about 170,000 clones, approximately 92% of which appear only once. In germline, CDR1 is LNHDA, CDR2 SQIVND (reference sequence). V was pared by 5 bases and J by 3 bases, with 6 bases of the junction left unmatched. The CDR3 spans 15 residues. This chain joins TRBV19 and TRBJ2-2, with 7 nucleotides matching TRBD1. Sample: peripheral blood, taken on day 0 of AZD1222 vaccination. The receptor was derived from an adult in good health. The CDR3 spells CASSPLDRDTGELFF. The CDR3 DNA reads TGTGCCAGTAGTCCCCTAGACAGGGACACCGGGGAGCTGTTTTTT.